A single sample gave rise to the 13 T cell receptor beta chains below, sequenced in a study of blood T cell repertoires in COVID-19. Clones were read by immunoSEQ multiplex PCR, and TCRdb kept only the in-frame ones, dropping some. The sample consists of about 32,000 clones, 80% to 90% of them appearing once. What was sequenced was peripheral blood. These TCRs come from a woman older than 75 with active or convalescent COVID-19.

The chain joins TRBV9 to TRBJ1-2, with 10 bases matching TRBD1. Germline assignment: CDR1 SGDLS and CDR2 YYNGEE. V was pared by 4 bases and J by 3 bases, with 12 bases of the junction left unmatched. This CDR3 region has 17 residues. The CDR3 spells CASSPTTGGAGYYGYTF. The CDR3 bases are TGTGCCAGCAGCCCGACGACAGGGGGCGCAGGATACTATGGCTACACCTTC. The entire variable domain, with the rest obtained from reference TRBV9 and TRBJ1-2, is as follows: DSGVTQTPKHLITATGQRVTLRCSPRSGDLSVYWYQQSLDQGLQFLIQYYNGEERAKGNILERFSAQQFPDLHSELNLSSLELGDSALYFCASSPTTGGAGYYGYTFGSGTRLTVV.

The chain recombines TRBV2 with TRBJ1-6; the D gene is possibly TRBD1 (6 bases). Trimming left V 6 bases short and J 4 bases short, with 10 bases between. The CDR3 has 14 residues. Germline loops: CDR1 SNHLY, CDR2 FYNNEI. As DNA, the CDR3 is TGTGCCAGCAGGGGACAAACTTATAATTCACCCCTCCACTTT. This codes for CASRGQTYNSPLHF.

This clone has a handful of counts. The J gene is TRBJ1-6, the V gene TRBV6-1, with D perhaps TRBD1 (5 bases). The ends were cut back, 3 bases at V and 9 bases at J, with 15 bases in the middle. Germline values: CDR1 MNHNS, CDR2 SASEGT. The CDR3 consists of 15 residues. Here the CDR3 DNA reads TGTGCCAGCAGTGAGTTGGGACTTGAGGGTTCACCCCTCCACTTT. It specifies CASSELGLEGSPLHF.

The rearrangement uses TRBV20-1 and TRBJ2-1, with 8 bases lining up with TRBD2. Germline V gene data show CDR1 as DFQATT and CDR2 as SNEGSKA (reference sequence). V lost 6 bases to trimming and J lost 12 bases; unmatched junction nucleotides: 7. This CDR3 region has 11 residues. Here the CDR3 reads CSAAFREGQFF. The CDR3 nucleotides are TGCAGTGCCGCCTTCCGGGAGGGGCAGTTCTTC.

CDR3 protein: CASSRTGTSYNEQFF. CDR3 bases: TGTGCCAGTAGTAGAACCGGGACTAGCTACAATGAGCAGTTCTTC. This rearrangement joins TRBV19 to TRBJ2-1; 8 bases agree with TRBD2. The ends lost 4 bases at V and 3 bases at J; junction bases unmatched: 5. CDR1 and CDR2 from the germline V gene are LNHDA and SQIVND (reference sequence). This CDR3 region has 15 residues.

The V and J genes are TRBV4-2 and TRBJ1-2; no reliable D call. This CDR3 has 16 residues. V was shortened by 0 bases and J by 0 bases, with 11 bases between the two germline ends. The V gene's germline CDR1 is LGHNA and CDR2 YNFKEQ. The CDR3 DNA follows: TGTGCCAGCAGCCAAGAGTCGTCGGTAACTAACTATGGCTACACCTTC. This sequence encodes CASSQESSVTNYGYTF.

This chain links TRBV19 with TRBJ2-2; weak D call: TRBD2 (6 bases). Germline lookup yields CDR1 LNHDA and CDR2 SQIVND (reference sequence). The CDR3 has 17 amino acids. The V gene lost 5 bases and the J gene lost 1 base, with 17 bases spanning the gap. CDR3 in DNA: TGTGCCAGTAGTGCCCCCTTTGGCGGGGAGAACACCGGGGAGCTGTTTTTT. This sequence encodes CASSAPFGGENTGELFF.

V usage is TRBV18 and J usage is TRBJ1-5; the D gene is possibly TRBD1 (5 bases). The germline V gene has CDR1 KGHSH and CDR2 LQKENI. This CDR3 has 13 residues. The germline V and J ends were trimmed by 5 bases and 7 bases, with 12 bases remaining between them. CDR3 residues: CASSTGGRQPQHF. Written as DNA, the CDR3 is TGTGCCAGCTCAACAGGAGGGAGGCAGCCCCAGCATTTT.

The sample holds a few counts of this clone. CDR3 sequence reads: CASSPDYGYTF. CDR3 DNA sequence: TGTGCCAGCTCACCCGACTATGGCTACACCTTC. The chain links TRBV18 to TRBJ1-2, with D uncertain. The V gene lost 3 bases and the J gene lost 3 bases, with 2 bases spanning the gap. The germline V gene has CDR1 KGHSH and CDR2 LQKENI. CDR3 length equals 11 residues.

This clone was seen only a few times. The rearrangement links TRBV19 to TRBJ1-5; D is unclear. Germline CDR1 LNHDA, CDR2 SQIVND (reference sequence). The V end lost 0 bases, the J end lost 6 bases, and 6 bases lay between the germline ends. The CDR3 is 13 amino acids. DNA for the CDR3: TGTGCCAGTAGTATAGAGGGGAGTCAGCCCCAGCATTTT. It is translated as CASSIEGSQPQHF.

V usage is TRBV11-3 and J usage is TRBJ2-6; 12 bases agree with TRBD2. The CDR3 length is 19 residues. Germline lookup yields CDR1 SGHNT and CDR2 YENEEA. V trimming: 1 base; J trimming: 1 base; junction bases outside the gene matches: 5. As DNA, the CDR3 is TGTGCCAGCAGCTTAGGCAGGACTAGCGGGAATTCTGGGGCCAACGTCCTGACTTTC. Amino acids: CASSLGRTSGNSGANVLTF.

The chain combines TRBV18 with TRBJ2-7; D might be TRBD2 (6 bases). Per germline, CDR1 KGHSH and CDR2 LQKENI. The CDR3 totals 15 residues. Trimming cost V 1 base and J 2 bases, with 12 bases left between them. The CDR3 DNA reads as TGTGCCAGCTCACCACGGAACGGGAGTCCCTACGAGCAGTACTTC. It translates to CASSPRNGSPYEQYF.

V and J are TRBV28 and TRBJ2-1; 8 nucleotides agree with TRBD1. The trim removed 7 bases at V and 0 bases at J, leaving 8 bases unmatched. The CDR3 spans 16 residues. The germline gives CDR1 MDHEN, CDR2 SYDVKM. CDR3 in amino acids: CASTQTGASSYNEQFF. The CDR3 nucleotides read TGTGCCAGCACCCAGACAGGGGCGAGCTCCTACAATGAGCAGTTCTTC.